This is a list of T cell receptor beta chains from one sample in a study of blood T cell repertoires in COVID-19. The protocol was immunoSEQ multiplex PCR, while the TCRdb copy is restricted to in-frame clones and leaves out a portion. The sample contains 300,000 to 350,000 clones, over 85% of which appear only once. Sequencing was performed on peripheral blood. These receptors were taken from a woman aged 60-75 years with COVID-19, enrolled during active disease. Each CDR3 is given with its conserved first and last residue. Fields, in order: D gene, V gene, clone size, J gene, CDR3 protein, CDR3 DNA. A D gene is named only where the DNA matches it firmly. Rows may omit the clone size; those that give it use once, few, many or a size class.

d_call: NA; v_call: TRBV19; clone_size: once; j_call: TRBJ1-1; cdr3_aa: CASSMREGNTEAFF; cdr3_nt: TGTGCCAGTAGTATGCGGGAGGGGAACACTGAAGCTTTCTTT
d_call: NA; v_call: TRBV3-1/TRBV3-2; clone_size: NA; j_call: TRBJ2-7; cdr3_aa: CASSPRQGQQYF; cdr3_nt: TGTGCCAGCAGCCCTCGCCAGGGCCAGCAGTACTTC
d_call: NA; v_call: TRBV9; clone_size: NA; j_call: TRBJ2-1; cdr3_aa: CASSVESASSYNEQFF; cdr3_nt: TGTGCCAGCAGCGTAGAAAGCGCAAGCTCCTACAATGAGCAGTTCTTC
d_call: NA; v_call: TRBV4-1; clone_size: NA; j_call: TRBJ1-2; cdr3_aa: CASLPSDRNYGYTF; cdr3_nt: TGCGCCAGCCTTCCTTCCGACAGAAACTATGGCTACACCTTC
d_call: NA; v_call: TRBV6-5; clone_size: NA; j_call: TRBJ1-4; cdr3_aa: CASSSIIGEKLFF; cdr3_nt: TGTGCCAGCAGCTCCATAATCGGGGAAAAACTGTTTTTT
d_call: TRBD1; v_call: TRBV5-4; clone_size: NA; j_call: TRBJ2-2; cdr3_aa: CASRDRFDTGELFF; cdr3_nt: TGTGCCAGCCGGGACAGGTTCGACACCGGGGAGCTGTTTTTT
d_call: NA; v_call: TRBV15; clone_size: NA; j_call: TRBJ2-5; cdr3_aa: CATSRGTNTQETQYF; cdr3_nt: TGTGCCACCAGCAGAGGAACCAACACCCAAGAGACCCAGTACTTC
d_call: NA; v_call: TRBV30; clone_size: NA; j_call: TRBJ1-1; cdr3_aa: CAWSRHSNTEAFF; cdr3_nt: TGTGCCTGGAGCCGGCACAGCAACACTGAAGCTTTCTTT
d_call: NA; v_call: TRBV5-1; clone_size: NA; j_call: TRBJ1-2; cdr3_aa: CASSYVNQGYTF; cdr3_nt: TGCGCCAGCAGCTATGTGAACCAGGGCTACACCTTC
d_call: TRBD1; v_call: TRBV5-6; clone_size: once; j_call: TRBJ1-4; cdr3_aa: CASSYYRGSTNEKLFF; cdr3_nt: TGTGCCAGCAGCTACTACAGGGGATCAACTAATGAAAAACTGTTTTTT